The present T cell receptor beta chain was sequenced within a study of response to subunit inactivated influenza vaccine. V lost 2 bases, J lost 3 bases, and 22 bases lay in between. The CDR3 loop spans 19 amino acids. Germline CDR1 and CDR2: SGHAT and FQNNGV. TCRdb fed the RT-PCR reads into MiXCR, producing one record per CDR3 protein. The data contain approximately 730,000 distinct CDR3 sequences, about 15% of them seen just once; the ten biggest clones take up 6.5% to 8.5%. This clonotype was seen repeatedly, ten times or more. Its specificity is unknown. Study outcomes and limitations: Few additional T cells are recruited per seasonal influenza vaccination, authors suggested.

This TCR was sampled from a man in his fifties or sixties who received an inactivated influenza vaccine. V and J are TRBV11-2 and TRBJ2-2; a weak D match, TRBD2 (6 bases). This sample comprised PBMCs from blood, obtained approximately 15 days before vaccination. The CDR3 DNA is TGTGCCAGCAGCTTATTACCGGGACTCAGAACGGGTCACACCGGGGAGCTGTTTTTT. Translation gives CASSLLPGLRTGHTGELFF.